The 18 T cell receptor beta chains below come from one sample, sequenced in a study of OX40 agonist ivuxolimab in advanced cancers. Sequencing used immunoSEQ multiplex PCR; TCRdb keeps in-frame clones, though not all of them. The sample lists 50,000 to 65,000 clones; 81% were seen once. Sequenced here: CD4+ or CD8+ T cells sorted from blood, sampled in a trial of the OX40 agonist ivuxolimab. All receptors derive from an adult with an advanced solid tumor such as melanoma, head and neck, liver or kidney cancer.

V gene TRBV5-1 combines with J gene TRBJ2-1; 9 bases are shared with TRBD1. CDR3 length: 17 amino acids. Germline V gene sequence: CDR1 SGHRS, CDR2 YFSETQ. With V trimmed by 2 bases and J by 4 bases, 10 bases remained unmatched. The CDR3, as DNA: TGCGCCAGCAGCTTAGGAGCCGGGACAGGGACTTACAATGAGCAGTTCTTC. It specifies CASSLGAGTGTYNEQFF.

This chain links TRBV7-9 with TRBJ1-1; a weak D match, TRBD1 (6 bases). This CDR3 is 13 amino acids long. The V end was cut by 6 bases, the J end by 11 bases, with 19 bases between. CDR1 is SEHNR, CDR2 FQNEAQ, per germline (reference sequence). The chain's CDR3 is CASRKYQGLGAFF. The CDR3 DNA follows: TGTGCCAGCAGAAAATACCAGGGGCTTGGGGCTTTCTTT.

V and J are TRBV6-5 and TRBJ1-5; D possibly corresponds to TRBD1 (5 bases). CDR1 is MNHEY, CDR2 SVGAGI, per germline. CDR3 length equals 15 residues. Trimming pared 4 bases from V and 4 bases from J, leaving 14 bases between. CDR3 bases: TGTGCCAGCAGTTCCCGGGGACCGATAAATCAGCCCCAGCATTTT. Its translation is CASSSRGPINQPQHF.

This clone was observed once. The chain joins TRBV4-1 to TRBJ2-7; 7 nucleotides match TRBD1. Germline V gene sequence: CDR1 MGHRA, CDR2 YSYEKL. This CDR3 is 14 amino acids long. V lost 4 bases to trimming and J lost 5 bases; unmatched junction nucleotides: 8. The CDR3: CASSLDRVGHEQYF. CDR3 nucleotide sequence: TGCGCCAGCAGCCTCGACAGGGTAGGGCACGAGCAGTACTTC.

The J gene is TRBJ2-5, the V gene TRBV7-2; D is perhaps TRBD1 (5 bases). V lost 2 bases and J lost 5, with 9 bases in between. The CDR3 consists of 13 residues. Per the germline V gene, CDR1 is SGHTA and CDR2 is FQGNSA. CDR3 DNA: TGTGCCAGCAGCTTAACTCCAGGGGAGACCCAGTACTTC. This gives the protein CASSLTPGETQYF.

The chain combines TRBV6-5 with TRBJ2-2; D possibly matches TRBD1 or TRBD2 (6 bases each). CDR3 length: 15 amino acids. Trimming shortened V by 7 bases and J by 5 bases, and 17 bases separated the two germline ends. Germline CDR1 reads MNHEY; CDR2 reads SVGAGI. CDR3 region: CASKSSGARTGELFF. CDR3 DNA sequence: TGTGCCAGCAAGTCCTCGGGGGCCAGGACCGGGGAGCTGTTTTTT.

The genes are TRBV7-3 and TRBJ2-1, with a tentative D call TRBD1 (7 bases). V shed 5 bases and J shed 6 bases, with 14 bases lying between them. Germline V CDR1 and CDR2: SGHTA, FQGTGA. The CDR3 length is 14 residues. This chain's CDR3 is CASSPSGGPNEQFF. The CDR3 DNA follows: TGTGCCAGCAGCCCATCAGGGGGGCCCAATGAGCAGTTCTTC.

This clone showed up just a few times. The chain links TRBV6-5 to TRBJ1-2; 12 positions agree with TRBD1. The CDR3 covers 14 residues. Germline-derived CDR1 and CDR2 are MNHEY and SVGAGI. V shed 8 bases and J 4 bases; nucleotides not matched to a gene: 5. The CDR3 nucleotides read TGTGCCAGCGGAGGGACAGGGGGCCTCTATGGCTACACCTTC. Amino acids: CASGGTGGLYGYTF.

The chain couples TRBV5-6 to TRBJ2-7; the D gene is possibly TRBD1 (8 bases). Trimming removed 4 bases from V and 2 bases from J, with 19 bases in between. The germline V gene has CDR1 SGHDT and CDR2 YYEEEE. The CDR3 spans 16 residues. CDR3 coding DNA: TGTGCCAGCAGCGTCATTACACAGGGGGGGACCTACGAGCAGTACTTC. This sequence encodes CASSVITQGGTYEQYF.

This sequence joins TRBV5-6 and TRBJ1-1, with D possibly matching TRBD1 (5 bases). The V gene's germline CDR1 is SGHDT and CDR2 YYEEEE. The CDR3 is made up of 13 amino acids. V lost 4 bases, J lost 8 bases, and 15 bases lay in between. CDR3 region: CASSLSGTGEAFF. CDR3 in DNA: TGTGCCAGCAGCCTCTCCGGGACGGGAGAAGCTTTCTTT.

This sequence joins TRBV5-6 and TRBJ2-5; 8 nucleotides agree with TRBD1. The CDR3 has 13 residues. The ends lost 8 bases at V and 3 bases at J; junction bases unmatched: 6. Germline-derived CDR1 and CDR2 are SGHDT and YYEEEE. The CDR3 spells CASTGQGKETQYF. The CDR3 nucleotides read TGTGCCAGTACCGGACAGGGTAAAGAGACCCAGTACTTC.

V and J are TRBV23-1 and TRBJ1-2, with no clear D. Being an ORF, TRBV23-1 has a function that is uncertain. Trimming shortened V by 6 bases and J by 8 bases, and 16 bases separated the two germline ends. CDR3 size: 13 residues. As DNA, the CDR3 is TGCGCCAGCAGCCCCGACACCGCCTCGGGCTACACCTTC. Translating it yields CASSPDTASGYTF.

The V and J genes are TRBV18 and TRBJ1-1; D is ambiguous. Germline V CDR1 and CDR2: KGHSH, LQKENI. V lost 3 bases and J lost 2, with 16 bases in between. The CDR3 extends over 16 amino acids. DNA for the CDR3: TGTGCCAGCTCACCCCGGGCAGACGCCTTTAACACTGAAGCTTTCTTT. Translating gives CASSPRADAFNTEAFF.

The chain joins TRBV6-1 to TRBJ2-5; D is perhaps TRBD1 (7 bases). In germline, CDR1 is MNHNS, CDR2 SASEGT. The CDR3 totals 13 residues. V dropped 4 bases and J dropped 7 bases, with 13 bases sitting between them. The DNA of the CDR3 is TGTGCCAGCAGTGTCCAGGGGGGAGCGACCCAGTACTTC. The encoded protein is CASSVQGGATQYF.

The gene calls are TRBV11-2 and TRBJ1-1, with 7 nucleotides matching TRBD1. V was pared by 4 bases and J by 4 bases, with 3 bases of the junction left unmatched. Germline-derived CDR1 and CDR2 are SGHAT and FQNNGV. The length of the CDR3 is 13 residues. This CDR3 is CASSSSGGTEAFF. The CDR3 DNA is TGTGCCAGCAGCTCTTCAGGGGGCACTGAAGCTTTCTTT.

This chain connects TRBV4-1 to TRBJ2-3; TRBD2 matches 12 bases. Looked up from germline, CDR1 is MGHRA and CDR2 is YSYEKL. The CDR3 length is 17 residues. The V and J ends lost 0 bases and 5 bases, in that order; junction bases with no gene match: 6. For the CDR3, the DNA is TGCGCCAGCAGCCAAGATCTGACTAGCGGGGGCTTAGATACGCAGTATTTT. The encoded protein is CASSQDLTSGGLDTQYF.

This chain uses TRBV5-1 with TRBJ2-2; TRBD1 might be the D (6 bases). Trimming stripped 0 bases from V and 7 bases from J, with 10 bases between. This CDR3 spans 14 amino acids. The germline V gene has CDR1 SGHRS and CDR2 YFSETQ. This CDR3 is CASSLGQGNGELFF. For the CDR3, the DNA is TGCGCCAGCAGCTTGGGGCAGGGGAACGGGGAGCTGTTTTTT.

CDR3 DNA: TGTGCCAGCAGCCCCACCAGCGGGGGCGTCTACAATGAGCAGTTCTTC. It encodes CASSPTSGGVYNEQFF. The rearrangement links TRBV4-2 to TRBJ2-1, with 8 bases aligning to TRBD2. The CDR3 is 16 residues long. The germline gives CDR1 LGHNA, CDR2 YNFKEQ. V shed 4 bases and J 3 bases; nucleotides not matched to a gene: 8.